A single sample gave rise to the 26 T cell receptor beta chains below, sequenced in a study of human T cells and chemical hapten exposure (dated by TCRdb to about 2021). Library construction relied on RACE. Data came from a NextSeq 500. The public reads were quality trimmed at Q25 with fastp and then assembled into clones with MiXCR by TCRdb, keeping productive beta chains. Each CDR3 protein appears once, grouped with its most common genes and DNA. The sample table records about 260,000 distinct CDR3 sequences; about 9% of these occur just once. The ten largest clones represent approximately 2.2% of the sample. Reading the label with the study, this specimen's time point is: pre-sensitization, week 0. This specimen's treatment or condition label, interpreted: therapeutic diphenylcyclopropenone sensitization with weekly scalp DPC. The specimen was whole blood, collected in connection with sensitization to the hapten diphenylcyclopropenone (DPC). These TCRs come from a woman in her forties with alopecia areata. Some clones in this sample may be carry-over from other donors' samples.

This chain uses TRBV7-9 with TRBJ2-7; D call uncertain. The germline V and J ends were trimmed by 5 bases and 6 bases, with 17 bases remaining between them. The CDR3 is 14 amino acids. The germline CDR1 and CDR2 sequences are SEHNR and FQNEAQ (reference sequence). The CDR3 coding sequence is TGTGCCAGCAGCCCGCAAAACATCGAGACCGAGCAGTACTTC. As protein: CASSPQNIETEQYF.

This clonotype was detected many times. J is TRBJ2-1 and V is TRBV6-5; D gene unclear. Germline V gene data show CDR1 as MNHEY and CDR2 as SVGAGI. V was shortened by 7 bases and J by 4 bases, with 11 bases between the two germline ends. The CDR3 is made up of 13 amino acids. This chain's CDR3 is CASTQPPYNEQFF. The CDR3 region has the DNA TGTGCCAGCACCCAACCCCCTTACAATGAGCAGTTCTTC.

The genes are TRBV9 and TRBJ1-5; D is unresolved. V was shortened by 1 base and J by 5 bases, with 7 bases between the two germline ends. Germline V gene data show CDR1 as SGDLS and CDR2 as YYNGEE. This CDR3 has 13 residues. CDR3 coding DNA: TGTGCCAGCAGCGTATCCCCGGATCAGCCCCAGCATTTT. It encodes CASSVSPDQPQHF.

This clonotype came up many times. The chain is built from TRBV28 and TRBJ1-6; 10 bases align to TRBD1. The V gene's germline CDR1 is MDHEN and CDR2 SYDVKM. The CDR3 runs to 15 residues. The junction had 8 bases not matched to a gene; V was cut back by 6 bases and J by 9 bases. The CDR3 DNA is TGTGCCAGCAGAACTGGCGGGACAGGGGTTTCACCCCTCCACTTT. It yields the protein CASRTGGTGVSPLHF.

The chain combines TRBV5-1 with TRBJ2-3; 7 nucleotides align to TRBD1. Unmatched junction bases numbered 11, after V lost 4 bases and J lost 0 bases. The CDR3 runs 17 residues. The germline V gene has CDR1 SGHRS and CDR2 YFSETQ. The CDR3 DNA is TGCGCCAGCAGCGTTACTAGACAGGGACCGAGCACAGATACGCAGTATTTT. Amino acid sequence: CASSVTRQGPSTDTQYF.

The CDR3 nucleotides are TGTGCCAGCAGTTACGGGCGCGGTGGCTACACCTTC. This gives the protein CASSYGRGGYTF. This chain uses TRBV6-5 with TRBJ1-2; no reliable D call. Deletions cut 2 bases from V and 7 bases from J, with 8 bases between. The length of the CDR3 is 12 residues. Per germline, CDR1 MNHEY and CDR2 SVGAGI.

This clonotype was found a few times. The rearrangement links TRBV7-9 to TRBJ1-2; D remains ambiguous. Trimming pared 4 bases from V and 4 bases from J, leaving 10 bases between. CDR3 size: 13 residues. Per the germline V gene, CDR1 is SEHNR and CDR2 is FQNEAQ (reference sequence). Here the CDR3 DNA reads TGTGCCAGCAGCTCCTCAGGAGCCTATGGCTACACCTTC. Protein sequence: CASSSSGAYGYTF.

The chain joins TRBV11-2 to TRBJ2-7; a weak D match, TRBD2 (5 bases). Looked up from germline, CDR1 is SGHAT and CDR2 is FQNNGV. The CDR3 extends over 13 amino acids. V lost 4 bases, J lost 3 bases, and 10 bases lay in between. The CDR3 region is CASSSGLNYEQYF. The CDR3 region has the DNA TGTGCCAGCAGCTCGGGGTTGAACTACGAGCAGTACTTC.

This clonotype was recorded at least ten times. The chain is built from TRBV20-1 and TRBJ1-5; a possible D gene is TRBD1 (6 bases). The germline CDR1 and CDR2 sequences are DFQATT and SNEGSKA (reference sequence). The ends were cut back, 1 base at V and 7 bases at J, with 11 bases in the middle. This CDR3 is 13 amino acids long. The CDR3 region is CSARVDRNQPQHF. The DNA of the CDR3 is TGCAGTGCTAGAGTGGACAGAAACCAGCCCCAGCATTTT.

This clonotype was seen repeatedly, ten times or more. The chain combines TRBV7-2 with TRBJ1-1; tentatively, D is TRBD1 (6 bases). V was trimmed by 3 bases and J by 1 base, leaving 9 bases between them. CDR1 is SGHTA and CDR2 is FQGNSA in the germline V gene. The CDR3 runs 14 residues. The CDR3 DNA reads TGTGCCAGCAGCTTGGGACACGCGAACACTGAAGCTTTCTTT. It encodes CASSLGHANTEAFF.

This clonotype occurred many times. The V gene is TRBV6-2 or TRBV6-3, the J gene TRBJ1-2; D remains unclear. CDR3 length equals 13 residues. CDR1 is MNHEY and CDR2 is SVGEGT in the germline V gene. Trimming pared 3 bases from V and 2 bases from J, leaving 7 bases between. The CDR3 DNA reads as TGTGCCAGCAGTTATTCTAAGAACTATGGCTACACCTTC. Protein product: CASSYSKNYGYTF.

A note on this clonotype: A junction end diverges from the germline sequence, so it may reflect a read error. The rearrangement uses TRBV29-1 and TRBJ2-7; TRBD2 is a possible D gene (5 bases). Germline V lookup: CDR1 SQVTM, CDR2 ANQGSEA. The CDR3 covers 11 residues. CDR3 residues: CSVGEVGSDQF. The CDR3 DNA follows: TGCAGCGTTGGAGAGGTAGGGAGCGACCAGTTC.

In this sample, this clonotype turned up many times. The CDR3 DNA is TGCAGCGTTGGAACAGGGCAAACAGATACGCAGTATTTT. It specifies CSVGTGQTDTQYF. V usage is TRBV29-1 and J usage is TRBJ2-3, with TRBD1 as a possible D gene (6 bases). Germline assignment: CDR1 SQVTM and CDR2 ANQGSEA. The V end was cut by 4 bases, the J end by 3 bases, with 11 bases between. The CDR3 length is 13 residues.

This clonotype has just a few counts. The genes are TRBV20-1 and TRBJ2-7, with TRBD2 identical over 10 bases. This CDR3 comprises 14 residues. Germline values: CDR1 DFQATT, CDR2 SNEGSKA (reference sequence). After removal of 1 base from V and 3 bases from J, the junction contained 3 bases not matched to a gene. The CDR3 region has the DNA TGCAGTGCTAGAGCGGTAGCGGGAGGCTACGAGCAGTACTTC. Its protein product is CSARAVAGGYEQYF.

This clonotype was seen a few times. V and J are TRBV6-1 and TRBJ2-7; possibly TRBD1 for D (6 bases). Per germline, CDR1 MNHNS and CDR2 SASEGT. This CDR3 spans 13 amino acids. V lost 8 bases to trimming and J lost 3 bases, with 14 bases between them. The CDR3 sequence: CASGLNRVYEQYF. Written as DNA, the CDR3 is TGTGCCAGCGGGTTGAACAGGGTCTACGAGCAGTACTTC.

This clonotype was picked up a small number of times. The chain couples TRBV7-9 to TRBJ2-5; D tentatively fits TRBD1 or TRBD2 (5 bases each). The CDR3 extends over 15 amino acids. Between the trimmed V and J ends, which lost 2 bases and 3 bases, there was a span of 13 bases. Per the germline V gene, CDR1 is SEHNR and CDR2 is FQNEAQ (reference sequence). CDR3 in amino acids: CASSLLGRDEETQYF. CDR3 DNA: TGTGCCAGCAGCTTATTGGGCAGGGACGAAGAGACCCAGTACTTC.

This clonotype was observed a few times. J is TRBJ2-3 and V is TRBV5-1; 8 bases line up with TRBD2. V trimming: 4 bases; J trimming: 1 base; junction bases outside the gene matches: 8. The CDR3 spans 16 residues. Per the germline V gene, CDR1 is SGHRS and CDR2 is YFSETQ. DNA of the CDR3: TGCGCCAGCAGCCTCAAAAGCGGGGGAGGCACAGATACGCAGTATTTT. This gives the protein CASSLKSGGGTDTQYF.

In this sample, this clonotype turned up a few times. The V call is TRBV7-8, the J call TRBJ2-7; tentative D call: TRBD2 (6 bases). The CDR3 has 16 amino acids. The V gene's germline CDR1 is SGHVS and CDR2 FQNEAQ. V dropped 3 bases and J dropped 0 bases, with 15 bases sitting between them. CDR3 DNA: TGTGCCAGCAGCTTTTTGGGGGGATCTAGCTCCTACGAGCAGTACTTC. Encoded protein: CASSFLGGSSSYEQYF.

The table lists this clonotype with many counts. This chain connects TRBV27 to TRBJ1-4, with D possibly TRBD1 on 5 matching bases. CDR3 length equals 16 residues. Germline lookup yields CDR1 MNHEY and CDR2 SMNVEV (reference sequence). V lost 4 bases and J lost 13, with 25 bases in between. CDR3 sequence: CASSYTYSGLQGGLFF. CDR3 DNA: TGTGCCAGCAGTTACACCTACAGCGGGTTGCAGGGTGGACTGTTTTTT.

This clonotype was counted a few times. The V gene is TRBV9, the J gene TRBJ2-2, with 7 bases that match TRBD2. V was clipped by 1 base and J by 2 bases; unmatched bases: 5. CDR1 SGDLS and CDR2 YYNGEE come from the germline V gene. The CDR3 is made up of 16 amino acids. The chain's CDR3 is CASSVFPSGNTGELFF. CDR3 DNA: TGTGCCAGCAGCGTATTTCCTAGCGGAAACACCGGGGAGCTGTTTTTT. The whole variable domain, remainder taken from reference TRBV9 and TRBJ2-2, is DSGVTQTPKHLITATGQRVTLRCSPRSGDLSVYWYQQSLDQGLQFLIQYYNGEERAKGNILERFSAQQFPDLHSELNLSSLELGDSALYFCASSVFPSGNTGELFFGEGSRLTVL.

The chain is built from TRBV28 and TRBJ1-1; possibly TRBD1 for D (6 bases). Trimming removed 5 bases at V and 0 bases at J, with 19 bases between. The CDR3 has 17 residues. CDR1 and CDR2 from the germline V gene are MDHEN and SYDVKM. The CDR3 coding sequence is TGTGCCAGCAGTGCTACAGGGATCCTTCACTTGAACACTGAAGCTTTCTTT. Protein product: CASSATGILHLNTEAFF.

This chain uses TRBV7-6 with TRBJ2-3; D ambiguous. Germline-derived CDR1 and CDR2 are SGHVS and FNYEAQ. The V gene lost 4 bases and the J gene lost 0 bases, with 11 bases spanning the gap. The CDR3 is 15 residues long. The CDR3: CASSSRTVSTDTQYF. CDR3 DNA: TGTGCCAGCAGCTCGAGGACGGTGAGCACAGATACGCAGTATTTT.

In nucleotides, the CDR3 is TGTGCCAGCAGCACTAGAGGAACTAGCGGTCCCTACAATGAGCAGTTCTTC. This encodes CASSTRGTSGPYNEQFF. V gene TRBV7-2 combines with J gene TRBJ2-1; 8 nucleotides match TRBD2. V lost 5 bases and J lost 2; bases outside the gene matches: 11. Germline V CDR1 and CDR2: SGHTA, FQGNSA. The CDR3 covers 17 residues.

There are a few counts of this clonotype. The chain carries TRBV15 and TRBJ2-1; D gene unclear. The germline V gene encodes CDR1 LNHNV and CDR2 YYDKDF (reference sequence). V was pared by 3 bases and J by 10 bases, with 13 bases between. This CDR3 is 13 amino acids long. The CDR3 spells CATSRAGLPEQFF. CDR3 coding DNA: TGTGCCACCAGCAGGGCAGGCCTCCCAGAGCAGTTCTTC.

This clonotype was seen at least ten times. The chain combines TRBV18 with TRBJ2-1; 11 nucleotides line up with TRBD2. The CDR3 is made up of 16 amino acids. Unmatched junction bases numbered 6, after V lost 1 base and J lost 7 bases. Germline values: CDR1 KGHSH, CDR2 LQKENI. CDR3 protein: CASSPLTSGSGNEQFF. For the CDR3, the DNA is TGTGCCAGCTCACCACTAACTAGCGGGAGTGGTAATGAGCAGTTCTTC.

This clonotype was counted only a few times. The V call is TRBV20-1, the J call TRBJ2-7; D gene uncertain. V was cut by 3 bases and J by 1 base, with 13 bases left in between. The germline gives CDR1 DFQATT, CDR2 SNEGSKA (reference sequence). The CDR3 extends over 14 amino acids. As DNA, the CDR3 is TGCAGTGCTAGGGTTAGACGGTTATCCTACGAGCAGTACTTC. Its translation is CSARVRRLSYEQYF.